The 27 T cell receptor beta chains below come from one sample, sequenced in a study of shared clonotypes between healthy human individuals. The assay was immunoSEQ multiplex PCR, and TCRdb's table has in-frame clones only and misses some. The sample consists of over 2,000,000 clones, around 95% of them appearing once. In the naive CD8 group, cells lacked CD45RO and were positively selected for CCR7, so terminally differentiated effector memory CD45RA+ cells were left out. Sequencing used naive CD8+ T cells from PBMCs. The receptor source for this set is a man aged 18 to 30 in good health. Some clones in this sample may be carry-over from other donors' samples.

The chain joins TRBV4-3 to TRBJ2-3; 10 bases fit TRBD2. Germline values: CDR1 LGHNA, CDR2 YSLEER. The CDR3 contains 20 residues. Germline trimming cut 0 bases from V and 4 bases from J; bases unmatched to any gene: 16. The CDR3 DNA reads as TGCGCCAGCAGCCAAGACGCAGCGGGAGGGCCTCTCACTTTGCCAGATACGCAGTATTTT. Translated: CASSQDAAGGPLTLPDTQYF.

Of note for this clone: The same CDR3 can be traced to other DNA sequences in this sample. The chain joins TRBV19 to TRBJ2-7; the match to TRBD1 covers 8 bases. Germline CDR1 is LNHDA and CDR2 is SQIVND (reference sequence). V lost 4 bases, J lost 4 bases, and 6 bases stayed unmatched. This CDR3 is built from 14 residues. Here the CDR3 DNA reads TGTGCCAGTAGTACCTGGGACAGGATATACGAGCAGTACTTC. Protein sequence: CASSTWDRIYEQYF. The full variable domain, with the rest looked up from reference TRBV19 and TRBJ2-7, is DGGITQSPKYLFRKEGQNVTLSCEQNLNHDAMYWYRQDPGQGLRLIYYSQIVNDFQKGDIAEGYSVSREKKESFPLTVTSAQKNPTAFYLCASSTWDRIYEQYFGPGTRLTVT.

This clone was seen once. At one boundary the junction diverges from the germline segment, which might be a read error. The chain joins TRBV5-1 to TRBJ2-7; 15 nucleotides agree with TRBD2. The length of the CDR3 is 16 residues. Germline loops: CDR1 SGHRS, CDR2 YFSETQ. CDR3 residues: CASSAGLAGGLDTPNF. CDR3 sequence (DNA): TGCGCCAGCAGCGCGGGACTAGCGGGAGGCCTCGACACTCCGAACTTC.

CDR3 in amino acids: CASSHRTTPGYHNEQFF. The CDR3, as DNA: TGCGCCAGCAGCCACCGAACAACCCCGGGCTACCACAATGAGCAGTTCTTC. V is TRBV4-3 and J is TRBJ2-1; no reliable D call. The V gene's germline CDR1 is LGHNA and CDR2 YSLEER. The V end was cut by 3 bases, the J end by 5 bases, with 20 bases between. CDR3 size: 17 residues.

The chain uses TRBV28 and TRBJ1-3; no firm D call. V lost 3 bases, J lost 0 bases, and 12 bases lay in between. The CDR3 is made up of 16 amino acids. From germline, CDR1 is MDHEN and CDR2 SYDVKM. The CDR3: CASSFLRESSGNTIYF. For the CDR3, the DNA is TGTGCCAGCAGTTTTCTCCGGGAGAGCTCTGGAAACACCATATATTTT.

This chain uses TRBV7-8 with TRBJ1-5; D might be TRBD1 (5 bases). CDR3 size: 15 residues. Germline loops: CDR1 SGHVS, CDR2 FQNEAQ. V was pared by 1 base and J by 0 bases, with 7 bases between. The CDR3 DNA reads TGTGCCAGCAGCTTAGTGGGGGATAGCAATCAGCCCCAGCATTTT. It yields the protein CASSLVGDSNQPQHF.

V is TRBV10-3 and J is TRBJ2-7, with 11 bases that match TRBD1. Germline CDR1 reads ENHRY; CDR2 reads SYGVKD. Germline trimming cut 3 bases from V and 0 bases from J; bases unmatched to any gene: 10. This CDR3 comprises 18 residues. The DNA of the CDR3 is TGTGCCATCAGTGACACGACATGGGGACAGGGGGACTCCTACGAGCAGTACTTC. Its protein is CAISDTTWGQGDSYEQYF.

CDR3 coding DNA: TGTGCCAGCAGTTTGTGGCTAGCGGGACGAACCGGGGAGCTGTTTTTT. Its protein is CASSLWLAGRTGELFF. The chain carries TRBV28 and TRBJ2-2, with 9 bases aligning to TRBD2. The germline V gene has CDR1 MDHEN and CDR2 SYDVKM. The length of the CDR3 is 16 residues. Trimming at V came to 3 bases and at J to 5 bases, leaving 7 bases not matched to a gene.

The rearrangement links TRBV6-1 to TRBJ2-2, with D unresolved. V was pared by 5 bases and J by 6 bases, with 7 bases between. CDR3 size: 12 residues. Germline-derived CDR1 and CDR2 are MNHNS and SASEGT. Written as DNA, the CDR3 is TGTGCCAGCAGTTCTGGAGCCGGGGAGCTGTTTTTT. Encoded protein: CASSSGAGELFF.

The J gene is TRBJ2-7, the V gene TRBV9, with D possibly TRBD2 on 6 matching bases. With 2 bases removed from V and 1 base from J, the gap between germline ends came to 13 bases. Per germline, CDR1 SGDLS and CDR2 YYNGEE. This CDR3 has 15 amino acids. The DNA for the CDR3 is TGTGCCAGCAGCGTCTTTATCGGGAGTTCCTACGAGCAGTACTTC. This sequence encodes CASSVFIGSSYEQYF. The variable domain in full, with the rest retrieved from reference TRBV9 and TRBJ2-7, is DSGVTQTPKHLITATGQRVTLRCSPRSGDLSVYWYQQSLDQGLQFLIQYYNGEERAKGNILERFSAQQFPDLHSELNLSSLELGDSALYFCASSVFIGSSYEQYFGPGTRLTVT.

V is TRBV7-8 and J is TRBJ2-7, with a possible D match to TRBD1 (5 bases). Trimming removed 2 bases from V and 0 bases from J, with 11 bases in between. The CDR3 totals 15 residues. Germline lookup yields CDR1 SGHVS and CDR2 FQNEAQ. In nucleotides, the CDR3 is TGTGCCAGCAGCTTAATGGGTCAGGGCTCCTACGAGCAGTACTTC. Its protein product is CASSLMGQGSYEQYF.

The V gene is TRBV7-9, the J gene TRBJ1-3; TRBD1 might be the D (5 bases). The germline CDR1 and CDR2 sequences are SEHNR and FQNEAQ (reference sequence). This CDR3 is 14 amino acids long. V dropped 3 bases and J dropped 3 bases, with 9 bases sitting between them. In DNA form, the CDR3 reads TGTGCCAGCAGCTTTACGGGGGTTGGAAACACCATATATTTT. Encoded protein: CASSFTGVGNTIYF.

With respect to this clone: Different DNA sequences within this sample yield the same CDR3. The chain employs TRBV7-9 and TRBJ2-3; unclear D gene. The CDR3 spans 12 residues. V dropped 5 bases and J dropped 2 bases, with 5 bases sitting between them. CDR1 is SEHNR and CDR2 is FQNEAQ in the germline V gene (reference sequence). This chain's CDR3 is CASSPHTDTQYF. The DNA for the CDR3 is TGTGCCAGCAGCCCCCACACAGATACGCAGTATTTT. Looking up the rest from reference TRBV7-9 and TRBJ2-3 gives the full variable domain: DTGVSQNPRHKITKRGQNVTFRCDPISEHNRLYWYRQTLGQGPEFLTYFQNEAQLEKSRLLSDRFSAERPKGSFSTLEIQRTEQGDSAMYLCASSPHTDTQYFGPGTRLTVL.

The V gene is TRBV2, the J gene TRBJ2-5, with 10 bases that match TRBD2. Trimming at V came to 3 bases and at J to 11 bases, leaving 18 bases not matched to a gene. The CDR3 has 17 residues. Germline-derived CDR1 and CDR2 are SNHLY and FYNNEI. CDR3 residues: CASSDTSGELLSTKQYF. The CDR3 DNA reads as TGTGCCAGCAGTGATACTAGCGGGGAACTCCTCTCTACGAAGCAGTACTTC.

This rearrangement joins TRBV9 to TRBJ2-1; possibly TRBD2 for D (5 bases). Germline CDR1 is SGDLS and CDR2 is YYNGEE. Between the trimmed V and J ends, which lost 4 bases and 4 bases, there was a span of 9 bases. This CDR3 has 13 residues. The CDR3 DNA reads TGTGCCAGCAGCACCGGGATTTACAATGAGCAGTTCTTC. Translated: CASSTGIYNEQFF.

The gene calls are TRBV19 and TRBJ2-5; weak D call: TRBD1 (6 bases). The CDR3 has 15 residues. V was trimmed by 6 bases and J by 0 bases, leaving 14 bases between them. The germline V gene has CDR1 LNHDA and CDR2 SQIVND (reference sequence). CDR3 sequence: CASSIRQAYQETQYF. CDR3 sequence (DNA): TGTGCCAGTAGCATCCGACAGGCGTACCAAGAGACCCAGTACTTC.

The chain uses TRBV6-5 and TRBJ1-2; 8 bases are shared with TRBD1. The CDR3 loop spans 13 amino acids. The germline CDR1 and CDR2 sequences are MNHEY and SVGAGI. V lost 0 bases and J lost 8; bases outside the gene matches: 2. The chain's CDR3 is CASSYSAGGGYTF. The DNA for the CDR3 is TGTGCCAGCAGTTACTCGGCAGGGGGCGGCTACACCTTC.

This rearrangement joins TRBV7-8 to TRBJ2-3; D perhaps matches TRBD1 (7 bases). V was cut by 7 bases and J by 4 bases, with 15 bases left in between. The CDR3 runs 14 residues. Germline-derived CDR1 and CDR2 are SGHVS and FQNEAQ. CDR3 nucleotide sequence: TGTGCCAGCATCCCAGGGGGGAACGCAGATACGCAGTATTTT. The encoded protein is CASIPGGNADTQYF. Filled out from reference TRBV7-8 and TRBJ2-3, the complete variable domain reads GAGVSQSPRYKVAKRGQDVALRCDPISGHVSLFWYQQALGQGPEFLTYFQNEAQLDKSGLPSDRFFAERPEGSVSTLKIQRTQQEDSAVYLCASIPGGNADTQYFGPGTRLTVL.

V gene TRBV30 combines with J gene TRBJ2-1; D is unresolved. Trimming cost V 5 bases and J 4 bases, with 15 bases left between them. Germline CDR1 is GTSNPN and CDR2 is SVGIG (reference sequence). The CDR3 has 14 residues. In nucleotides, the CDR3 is TGTGCCTGGGGTCGGGCAAAAACTTACAATGAGCAGTTCTTC. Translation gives CAWGRAKTYNEQFF.

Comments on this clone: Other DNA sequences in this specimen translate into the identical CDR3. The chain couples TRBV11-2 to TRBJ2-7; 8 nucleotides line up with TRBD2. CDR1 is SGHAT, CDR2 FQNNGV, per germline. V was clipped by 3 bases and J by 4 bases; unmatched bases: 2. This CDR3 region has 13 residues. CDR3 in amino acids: CASSFSGRYEQYF. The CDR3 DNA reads TGTGCCAGCAGCTTCAGCGGGAGATACGAGCAGTACTTC.

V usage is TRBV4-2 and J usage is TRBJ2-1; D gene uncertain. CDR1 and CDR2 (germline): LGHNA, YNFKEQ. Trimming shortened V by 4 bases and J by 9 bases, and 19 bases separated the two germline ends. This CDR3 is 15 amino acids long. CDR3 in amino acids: CASSPRAVQLFEQFF. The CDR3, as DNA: TGTGCCAGCAGCCCCCGCGCTGTCCAGTTGTTTGAGCAGTTCTTC.

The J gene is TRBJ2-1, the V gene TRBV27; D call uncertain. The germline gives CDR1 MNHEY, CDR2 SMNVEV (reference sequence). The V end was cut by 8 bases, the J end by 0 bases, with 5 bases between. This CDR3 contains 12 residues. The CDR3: CASQSSYNEQFF. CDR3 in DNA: TGTGCCAGCCAAAGCTCCTACAATGAGCAGTTCTTC.

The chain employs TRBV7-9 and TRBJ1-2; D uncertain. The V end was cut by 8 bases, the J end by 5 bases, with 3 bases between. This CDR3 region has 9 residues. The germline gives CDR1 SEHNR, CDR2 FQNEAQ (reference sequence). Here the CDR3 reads CASPYGYTF. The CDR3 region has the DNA TGTGCCAGCCCGTATGGCTACACCTTC.

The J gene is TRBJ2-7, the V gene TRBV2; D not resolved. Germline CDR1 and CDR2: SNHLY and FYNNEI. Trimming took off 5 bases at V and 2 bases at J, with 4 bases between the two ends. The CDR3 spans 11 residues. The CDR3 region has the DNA TGTGCCAGCAGTTGGGCCTACGAGCAGTACTTC. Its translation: CASSWAYEQYF.

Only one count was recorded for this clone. In DNA form, the CDR3 reads TGTGCCAGCAGCTTAGAGTCGACAGGATATGGCTACACCTTC. This sequence encodes CASSLESTGYGYTF. This chain links TRBV7-6 with TRBJ1-2, with D possibly TRBD1 on 6 matching bases. The V gene lost 1 base and the J gene lost 5 bases, with 11 bases spanning the gap. This CDR3 is 14 amino acids long. In germline, CDR1 is SGHVS, CDR2 FNYEAQ.

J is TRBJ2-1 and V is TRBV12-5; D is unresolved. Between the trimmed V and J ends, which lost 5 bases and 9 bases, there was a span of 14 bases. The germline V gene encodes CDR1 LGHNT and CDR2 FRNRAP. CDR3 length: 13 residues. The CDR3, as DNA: TGTGCTAGTGGTGAACCTAACAGCAGTGAGCAGTTCTTC. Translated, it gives CASGEPNSSEQFF.

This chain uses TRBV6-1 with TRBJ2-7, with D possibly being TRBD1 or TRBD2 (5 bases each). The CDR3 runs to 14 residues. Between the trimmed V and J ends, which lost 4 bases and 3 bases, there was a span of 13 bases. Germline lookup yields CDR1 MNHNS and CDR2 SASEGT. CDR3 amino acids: CASSVGAGSYEQYF. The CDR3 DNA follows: TGTGCCAGCAGTGTCGGGGCTGGCAGCTACGAGCAGTACTTC.